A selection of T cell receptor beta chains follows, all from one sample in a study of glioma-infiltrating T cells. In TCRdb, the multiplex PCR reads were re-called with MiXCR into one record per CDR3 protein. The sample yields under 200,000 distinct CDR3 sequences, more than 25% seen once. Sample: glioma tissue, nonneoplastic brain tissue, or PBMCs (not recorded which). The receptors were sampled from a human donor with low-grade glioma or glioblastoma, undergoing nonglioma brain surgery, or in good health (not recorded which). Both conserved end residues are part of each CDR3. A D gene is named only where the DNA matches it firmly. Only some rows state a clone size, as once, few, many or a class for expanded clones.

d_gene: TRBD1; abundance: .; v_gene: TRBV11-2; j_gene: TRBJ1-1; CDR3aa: CASSPADRGANTEAFF; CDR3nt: TGTGCCAGCAGCCCCGCGGACAGGGGTGCGAACACTGAAGCTTTCTTT
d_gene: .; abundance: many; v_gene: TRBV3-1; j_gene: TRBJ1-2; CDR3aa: CASSQDLRADYGYTF; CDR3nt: TGTGCCAGCAGCCAAGATTTGCGGGCAGACTATGGCTACACCTTC
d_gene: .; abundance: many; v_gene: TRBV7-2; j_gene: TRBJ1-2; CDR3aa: CASKGRGDYGYTF; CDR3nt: TGTGCCAGCAAGGGCAGGGGCGACTATGGCTACACCTTC
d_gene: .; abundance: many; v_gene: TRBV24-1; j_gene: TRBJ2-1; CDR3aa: CASHPGREQFF; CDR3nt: TGTGCCTCCCACCCAGGGCGGGAGCAGTTCTTC
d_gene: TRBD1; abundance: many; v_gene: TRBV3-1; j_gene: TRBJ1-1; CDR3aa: CASSLTLDRGNTEAFF; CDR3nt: TGTGCCAGCAGCCTAACCCTAGACAGGGGGAACACTGAAGCTTTCTTT
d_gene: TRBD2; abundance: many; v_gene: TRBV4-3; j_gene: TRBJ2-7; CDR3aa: CASSQDRWGLAGPYEQYF; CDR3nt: TGCGCCAGCAGCCAAGATCGGTGGGGACTAGCGGGCCCCTACGAGCAGTACTTC
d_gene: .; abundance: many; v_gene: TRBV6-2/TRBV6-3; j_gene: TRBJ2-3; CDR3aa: CASSLSPAGIEDTQYF; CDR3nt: TGTGCCAGCAGTTTGTCGCCTGCGGGGATTGAAGATACGCAGTATTTT
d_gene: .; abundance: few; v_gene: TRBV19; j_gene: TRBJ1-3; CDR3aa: CASSVSTGIGNTIYF; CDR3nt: TGTGCCAGTAGTGTCTCTACAGGGATTGGAAACACCATATATTTT
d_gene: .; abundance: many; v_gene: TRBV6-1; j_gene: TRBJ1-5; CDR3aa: CASSEGTRNDQPQHF; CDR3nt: TGTGCCAGCAGTGAGGGAACGAGAAACGATCAGCCCCAGCATTTT
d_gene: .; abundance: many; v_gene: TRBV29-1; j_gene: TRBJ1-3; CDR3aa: CSLSSGNTIYF; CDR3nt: TGCAGCCTGAGCTCTGGAAACACCATATATTTT
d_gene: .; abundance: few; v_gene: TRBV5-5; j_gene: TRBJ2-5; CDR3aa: CASSLEAEETQYF; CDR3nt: TGTGCCAGCAGCTTGGAGGCTGAAGAGACCCAGTACTTC